What follows describes a single TCR beta chain. Its antigen remains unknown. 5' RACE that incorporated UMI labels was used to prepare the TRB cDNA libraries. TCRdb reprocessed the 5' RACE reads and reports one entry per CDR3 protein, with no DNA. The data show around 160,000 distinct CDR3 sequences, and the top ten clones hold approximately 0.27%. The CDR3 has 15 amino acids. Germline V gene lookup returns CDR1 LNHNV and CDR2 YYDKDF (reference sequence). This record belongs to a study of CXCR3-negative and CXCR3-positive naive CD8 T cells. Looking at the study overall: With about 1.5 +/- 0.3 million reads per library, the TRB reads numbered some 130 million in total. Whole-study findings and limits: The study found more hydrophobic TRB CDR3s in CXCR3-positive naive cells than in CXCR3-negative naive cells.

Sequenced sample: naive CXCR3+ CD8+ T cells from blood. Subset here: CD45RO-CCR7+CD27+CD95- naive CD8+ T cells expressing CXCR3 (TNR3+). V and J are TRBV15 and TRBJ2-3. The receptor was derived from a human donor in good health. Some clones in this sample may be carry-over from other donors' samples. CDR3 sequence: CATSSIRITTETQYF.